What follows are 3 T cell receptor beta chains derived from one specimen sequenced in a study of CD8 T cells in Susac syndrome (dated by TCRdb to the late 2010s). Library prep was done by the immunoSEQ multiplex PCR assay. RNA was extracted using the RNeasy kit, and roughly 0.45 to 1 ug of the RNA was reverse transcribed with random hexamers. TCRdb ran its own pipeline on the public reads, namely fastp trimming at Q25 and MiXCR clone calling, and kept in-frame beta chains. Rows are unified per CDR3 protein, each entry keeping the most common DNA and genes. Counted in this sample were hundreds of thousands of distinct CDR3 sequences; over 85% of them appeared once. 0.07% to 0.09% of the sample rests with the top ten. Sequences were obtained from CD4+ T cells from PBMCs. The receptors originated from a human donor with multiple sclerosis.

This clonotype was found a few times. V gene TRBV7-9 combines with J gene TRBJ2-7, with D maybe TRBD2 (5 bases). V was cut by 3 bases and J by 2 bases, with 8 bases left in between. This CDR3 is 13 amino acids long. The germline V gene encodes CDR1 SEHNR and CDR2 FQNEAQ (reference sequence). CDR3 nucleotide sequence: TGTGCCAGCAGCTTGGCCGGGACCTACGAGCAGTACGTC. Translation: CASSLAGTYEQYV.

This chain connects TRBV30 to TRBJ1-1; 7 bases align to TRBD1. This CDR3 has 13 amino acids. CDR1 is GTSNPN, CDR2 SVGIG, per germline (reference sequence). V was clipped by 5 bases and J by 0 bases; unmatched bases: 3. The CDR3 nucleotides read TGTGCCTGGGTCGACAGGGTGAACACTGAAGCTTTCTTT. Translating gives CAWVDRVNTEAFF. The entire variable domain, with the rest obtained from reference TRBV30 and TRBJ1-1, is as follows: SQTIHQWPATLVQPVGSPLSLECTVEGTSNPNLYWYRQAAGRGLQLLFYSVGIGQISSEVPQNLSASRPQDRQFILSSKKLLLSDSGFYLCAWVDRVNTEAFFGQGTRLTVV.

This clonotype has only one observation. The rearrangement links TRBV27 to TRBJ2-4; D remains unclear. The CDR3 has 14 amino acids. The V end lost 2 bases, the J end lost 3 bases, and 8 bases lay between the germline ends. The germline gives CDR1 MNHEY, CDR2 SMNVEV (reference sequence). The DNA for the CDR3 is TGTGCCAGCAGTTTAGGGGTAGGCAAAAACATTCAGTACTTC. Translation: CASSLGVGKNIQYF.